These T cell receptor beta chains were read from a single sample in a study of cytomegalovirus exposure and HLA in healthy donors. Libraries were prepared by immunoSEQ multiplex PCR; TCRdb keeps only in-frame clonotypes and omits some of them. The table has some 190,000 clones, around 73% seen once. Sequencing was carried out using PBMCs. All receptors come from a woman younger than 45 in good health and CMV-seropositive. Each CDR3 is given with its conserved first and last residue. Each record gives: CDR3 protein, V gene, clone size, J gene. Rows may omit the clone size; those that give it use once, few, many or a size class.

CASSLSPSYEQYF,TRBV7-2,-,TRBJ2-7
CASSLAARAGYTF,TRBV7-9,-,TRBJ1-2
CASSLHRESSYNSPLHF,TRBV4-3,once,TRBJ1-6
CASSLGGRYEQFF,TRBV5-1,-,TRBJ2-1
CASSLGGTGGAEQYF,TRBV28,-,TRBJ2-7
CASSLSSGTGSRRELFF,TRBV5-6,-,TRBJ2-2
CSASPTDIQYF,TRBV20-1,-,TRBJ2-4
CSEGQGGSPLHF,TRBV29-1,-,TRBJ1-6
CASSYGEGGGWGYTF,TRBV6-6,-,TRBJ1-2
CASSFSGLGSGELFF,TRBV28,few,TRBJ2-2
CAISELGTGGEQYF,TRBV10-3,-,TRBJ2-7
CASHGIRTEYGNTIYF,TRBV28,-,TRBJ1-3
CASSFRGINEKLFF,TRBV5-6,-,TRBJ1-4
CASRTVAEQYF,TRBV2,-,TRBJ2-7
CASSFSGSYNSPLHF,TRBV28,-,TRBJ1-6
CASSVDRAPYNEQFF,TRBV9,-,TRBJ2-1
CASSLSTGRNTGELFF,TRBV7-2,-,TRBJ2-2
CASSYHLGAQETQYF,TRBV6-5,-,TRBJ2-5
CAWSGTTYGYTF,TRBV30,few,TRBJ1-2
CASSIRDRDNSPLHF,TRBV19,-,TRBJ1-6
CASSLRGTSGRWYNEQFF,TRBV19,-,TRBJ2-1
CACSGILNTEAFF,TRBV30,-,TRBJ1-1
CASSQDQRSTGELFF,TRBV4-2,-,TRBJ2-2
CASSLGMGQGSNSPLHF,TRBV7-9,-,TRBJ1-6
CASSGTMISYEQYF,TRBV2,-,TRBJ2-7
CASSLQGAGNTEAFF,TRBV7-2,-,TRBJ1-1
CASSWGGLTDTQYF,TRBV28,-,TRBJ2-3
CASSDLRQAKNQPQHF,TRBV2,few,TRBJ1-5
CASSNRQTSYGYTF,TRBV5-5,-,TRBJ1-2
CAITTTQGGEQYF,TRBV10-3,once,TRBJ2-7
CASSEGQGVTDTQYF,TRBV2,-,TRBJ2-3
CASSLLGGGYNEQFF,TRBV6-1,-,TRBJ2-1
CASRADSYGYTF,TRBV7-2,-,TRBJ1-2
CASSYWTGEGTEAFF,TRBV6-6,-,TRBJ1-1
CASSEAPSGGPYEQYF,TRBV9,-,TRBJ2-7
CASSLGDSYNQPQHF,TRBV7-8,-,TRBJ1-5
CASSQLDSSYEQYF,TRBV16,-,TRBJ2-7
CASSQDTSNTGELFF,TRBV5-1,-,TRBJ2-2
CASSPGLTPNYGYTF,TRBV5-1,-,TRBJ1-2
CASSYGTGDTEAFF,TRBV6-5,-,TRBJ1-1
CASSLARGRLNNEQFF,TRBV5-1,-,TRBJ2-1
CASRPGQGLNQPQHF,TRBV6-6,-,TRBJ1-5
CAIRDMGGVNTEAFF,TRBV10-3,-,TRBJ1-1
CASSIEQVGEQFF,TRBV6-5,-,TRBJ2-1
CASSPGHSNTGELFF,TRBV7-6,-,TRBJ2-2
CASGWGPNQPQHF,TRBV6-5,-,TRBJ1-5
CSVSGRVYNEQFF,TRBV29-1,few,TRBJ2-1